This TCR beta chain was sequenced during a study of blood T cell repertoires in COVID-19 (dated by TCRdb to the early 2020s). In the study overall: The collaborator samples originated in the United States, Italy and Spain and spanned the acute and convalescent phases of COVID-19. The prospective study material was composed of cDNA or gDNA derived from T cells, B-cell-depleted T cells, or PBMCs. Subjects who had been exposed to COVID-19, were actively infected with it, or had recovered from it provided the deeply sampled blood TCRbeta repertoires that made up the dataset. A freely available public database, intended as a resource for researchers studying the immune response to SARS-CoV-2, is where the repertoires were released. The samples were drawn from the first 160 participants of the ongoing ImmuneRACE study and from some 1,300 subjects provided by 6 global collaborators. Nearly every sample came with metadata listing a de-identified subject ID, COVID-19 status, age in years and sex. Where available, HLA class I and class II types were obtained from metadata supplied by the sample provider rather than from assay-based typing.

From its cysteine to its phenylalanine, the CDR3 spans 14 amino acids. Only CDR3 DNA remains: 42 bases, in frame from the first base. Reading the germline V gene gives CDR1 LGHNA and CDR2 YNFKEQ. The V and J ends are trimmed by 4 bases and 8 bases, leaving 14 bases between them. What the research found in general, with its limitations: How much clinical and demographic metadata was included differed by source and by participant, and the metadata was provided uncurated.

TCRbeta CDR3 regions were amplified from genomic DNA by means of the immunoSEQ Assay, a bias-controlled multiplex PCR. The original methods were these. Nucleated cell counts per sample were estimated from amplification of reference gene primers within the assay. To quantify the absolute abundance of each unique TCRbeta CDR3 rearrangement, sequence reads were collapsed and filtered. For each sample, productive Simpson clonality was calculated as the square root of Simpson's diversity index across productive rearrangements. TCRdb provides this immuneACCESS table in a form limited to in-frame rearrangements. Some clones are lacking; in checked studies, under half of them reflect an unresolved V gene, and why the rest are absent is not known. Clonal size and the V and J genes are those of that table, whereas D and trimming came from the DNA. This sample lists about 52,000 clones; roughly nine tenths were detected once. Clones ranked in the top ten supply around 15% of the sample.

On this clone itself: Its cognate antigen has yet to be identified. No quality values exist for individual bases; no much larger clone is one base distant.

The collaborating institutions used their own protocols to collect whole blood in K2EDTA tubes. Collaborator samples were shipped for TCRbeta analysis as frozen whole blood, isolated PBMCs, or DNA extracted from either sample type. Sequenced input: peripheral blood. The V and J genes are TRBV4-2 and TRBJ1-4; no confident D gene assignment can be made. This clonotype originated in a human donor with active COVID-19. The donor label of this sample is uncertain. The DNA sequence reads TGTGCCAGCAGCCCTGCCCCACGGGGAGAAAAACTGTTTTTT. Its protein reads: CASSPAPRGEKLFF.